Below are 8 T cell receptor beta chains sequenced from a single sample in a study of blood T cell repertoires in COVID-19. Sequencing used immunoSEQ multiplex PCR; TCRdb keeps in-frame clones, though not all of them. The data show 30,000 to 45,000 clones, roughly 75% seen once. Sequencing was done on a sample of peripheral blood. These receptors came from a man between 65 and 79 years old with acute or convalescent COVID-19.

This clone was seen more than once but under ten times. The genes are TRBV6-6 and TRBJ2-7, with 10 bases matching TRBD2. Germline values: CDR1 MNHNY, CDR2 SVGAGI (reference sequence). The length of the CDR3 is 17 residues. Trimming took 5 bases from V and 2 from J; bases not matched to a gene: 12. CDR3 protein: CASSPFPSGGKPYEQYF. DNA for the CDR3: TGTGCCAGCAGTCCTTTCCCTAGCGGGGGAAAACCCTACGAGCAGTACTTC.

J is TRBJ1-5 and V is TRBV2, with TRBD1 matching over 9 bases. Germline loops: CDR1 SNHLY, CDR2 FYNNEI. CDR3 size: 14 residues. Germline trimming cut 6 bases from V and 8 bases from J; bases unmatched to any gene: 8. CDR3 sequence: CASRRGTGLEPQHF. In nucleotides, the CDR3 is TGTGCCAGCAGACGCGGGACAGGGTTAGAGCCCCAGCATTTT.

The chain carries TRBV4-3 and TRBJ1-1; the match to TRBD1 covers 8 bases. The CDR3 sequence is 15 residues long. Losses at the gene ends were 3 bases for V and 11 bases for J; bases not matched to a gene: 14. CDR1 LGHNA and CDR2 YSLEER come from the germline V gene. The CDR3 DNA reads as TGCGCCAGCAGCCACGACGGACAGGGCAACGTGGGGGCTTTCTTT. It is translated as CASSHDGQGNVGAFF.

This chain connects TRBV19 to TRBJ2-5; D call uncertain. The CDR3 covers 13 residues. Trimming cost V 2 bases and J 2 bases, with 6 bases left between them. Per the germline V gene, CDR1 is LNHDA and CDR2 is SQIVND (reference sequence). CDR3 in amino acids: CASSIISQETQYF. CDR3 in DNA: TGTGCCAGTAGTATAATCAGTCAAGAGACCCAGTACTTC.

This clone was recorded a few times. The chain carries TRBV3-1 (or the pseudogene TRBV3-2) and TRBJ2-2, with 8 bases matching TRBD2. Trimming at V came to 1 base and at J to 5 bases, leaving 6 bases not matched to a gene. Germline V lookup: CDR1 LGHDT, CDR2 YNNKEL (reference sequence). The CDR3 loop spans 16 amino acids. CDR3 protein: CASSQGGGGITGELFF. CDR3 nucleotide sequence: TGTGCCAGCAGCCAAGGAGGCGGGGGGATAACCGGGGAGCTGTTTTTT.

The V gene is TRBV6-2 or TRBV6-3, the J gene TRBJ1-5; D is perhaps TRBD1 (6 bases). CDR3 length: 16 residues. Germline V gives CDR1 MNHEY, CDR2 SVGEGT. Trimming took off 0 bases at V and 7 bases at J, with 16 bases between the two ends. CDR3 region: CASSYSSRGRRQPQHF. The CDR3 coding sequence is TGTGCCAGCAGTTACTCGAGCAGGGGTAGGAGACAGCCCCAGCATTTT.

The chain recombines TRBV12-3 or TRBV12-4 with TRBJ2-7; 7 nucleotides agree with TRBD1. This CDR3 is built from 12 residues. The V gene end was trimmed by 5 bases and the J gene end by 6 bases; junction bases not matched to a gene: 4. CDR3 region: CASSPTGVEQYF. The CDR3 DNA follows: TGTGCCAGCAGTCCAACAGGGGTCGAGCAGTACTTC.

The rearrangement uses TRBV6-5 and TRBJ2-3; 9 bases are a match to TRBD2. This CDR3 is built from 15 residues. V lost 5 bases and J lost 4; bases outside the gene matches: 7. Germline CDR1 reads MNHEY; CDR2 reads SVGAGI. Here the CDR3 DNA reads TGTGCCAGCAGTCTTAGCGGGAGAGGATCAGATACGCAGTATTTT. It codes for CASSLSGRGSDTQYF.